This T cell receptor beta chain was profiled in a study of blood T cell repertoires in COVID-19. Overall study context: Donors in the United States, Italy and Spain gave samples during acute or convalescent COVID-19. The analysed material was cDNA or gDNA that came from T cells, B-cell-depleted T cells, or PBMCs.

Authors' analysis steps: Using reference gene primer amplification, nucleated cell counts were estimated. Measured with immunoSEQ multiplex PCR; TCRdb has only the in-frame clones, and not every one. V, J and clone size are those of that table, while D and trimming were read from the DNA. The profile covers about 98,000 clones, with 75% to 85% appearing a single time and approximately 25% taken by the ten largest. The CDR3 is 13 amino acids. V gave up 6 bases and J gave up 6 bases, with 12 bases separating them. Per germline, CDR1 MNHEY and CDR2 SMNVEV (reference sequence). The rearrangement joins TRBV27 to TRBJ2-4; weak D call: TRBD2 (6 bases). This TCR derives from a man in his 70s with acute or convalescent COVID-19. Sequencing was performed on peripheral blood. The CDR3 protein is CASRTPGLNIQYF. The CDR3 DNA reads TGTGCCAGCAGGACTCCGGGACTAAACATTCAGTACTTC.